A single sample gave rise to the 16 T cell receptor beta chains below, sequenced in a study of cytomegalovirus exposure and HLA in healthy donors. The PCR had 60 Vbeta and 13 Jbeta primers. Profiling relied on immunoSEQ multiplex PCR, and the TCRdb table lists in-frame clones only, not all of them. The sample carries some 120,000 clones, roughly 82% recorded once. The material sequenced was PBMCs. Receptors were obtained from a male donor in good health and CMV-seropositive.

V gene TRBV6-5 combines with J gene TRBJ2-7, with D possibly TRBD2 on 5 matching bases. The V and J ends lost 2 bases and 2 bases respectively, with 13 bases between them. Germline CDR1 and CDR2: MNHEY and SVGAGI. The length of the CDR3 is 15 residues. The CDR3 is CASSYAEDPTYEQYF. In nucleotides, the CDR3 is TGTGCCAGCAGTTACGCGGAGGACCCGACCTACGAGCAGTACTTC.

The rearrangement links TRBV9 to TRBJ2-3; 7 bases are shared with TRBD2. The CDR3 is 14 amino acids. Germline assignment: CDR1 SGDLS and CDR2 YYNGEE. The V segment lost 5 bases and the J segment 1 base; nucleotides outside the gene matches: 4. CDR3 bases: TGTGCCAGCAGTAGGGGAGGGGGCACAGATACGCAGTATTTT. Encoded protein: CASSRGGGTDTQYF.

The gene calls are TRBV7-9 and TRBJ2-7, with D perhaps matching TRBD1 (6 bases). The CDR3 runs 15 residues. The V end was cut by 5 bases, the J end by 2 bases, with 16 bases between. The V gene's germline CDR1 is SEHNR and CDR2 FQNEAQ (reference sequence). DNA of the CDR3: TGTGCCAGCAGCCCCAGGGCCGGGACACCCTACGAGCAGTACTTC. It is translated as CASSPRAGTPYEQYF.

This rearrangement joins TRBV28 to TRBJ2-7, with a possible D match to TRBD2 (5 bases). CDR1 is MDHEN, CDR2 SYDVKM, per germline. This CDR3 comprises 16 residues. Trimming removed 2 bases from V and 0 bases from J, with 14 bases in between. The CDR3 nucleotides are TGTGCCAGCAGTTTAGTCGGACTTATAAGCTCCTACGAGCAGTACTTC. Its protein product is CASSLVGLISSYEQYF.

The chain joins TRBV5-4 to TRBJ2-5; possible D gene TRBD2, 5 bases. The DNA matches TRBJ2-7 better at its end, which makes the J call doubtful. The germline V gene has CDR1 SGHNT and CDR2 YYREEE (reference sequence). This CDR3 has 14 residues. CDR3 in amino acids: CASSDLRGNYEQYF. DNA for the CDR3: TGTGCCAGCAGCGACCTCCGAGGGAATTACGAGCAGTACTTC.

The chain carries TRBV5-4 and TRBJ2-5; 7 bases are a match to TRBD2. The J call may be incorrect, as the DNA end agrees better with TRBJ2-7. The CDR3 has 15 residues. Germline-derived CDR1 and CDR2 are SGHNT and YYREEE (reference sequence). The CDR3 coding sequence is TGTGCCAGCAGCCCCGACGCAGGGAGGGCCTCCGAGCAGTACTTC. Its protein product is CASSPDAGRASEQYF.

The chain recombines TRBV13 with TRBJ2-7; 10 bases match TRBD2. V was pared by 8 bases and J by 0 bases, with 7 bases of the junction left unmatched. Germline assignment: CDR1 PRHDT and CDR2 FYEKMQ (reference sequence). The CDR3 consists of 15 residues. CDR3 loop: CASSQSGRASYEQYF. CDR3 DNA: TGTGCCAGCTCACAGAGCGGGAGGGCCTCCTACGAGCAGTACTTC.

The V call is TRBV4-3, the J call TRBJ2-5, with 7 bases identical to TRBD2. J lost 5 bases, V lost 0 bases, and 6 bases had no gene match. From germline, CDR1 is LGHNA and CDR2 YSLEER. This CDR3 comprises 15 residues. This CDR3 reads CASSQDAGELETQYF. The CDR3 DNA sequence: TGCGCCAGCAGCCAAGATGCGGGAGAGTTGGAGACCCAGTACTTC.

The rearrangement links TRBV28 to TRBJ2-7; tentatively, D is TRBD2 (6 bases). Trimming took off 4 bases at V and 0 bases at J, with 13 bases between the two ends. This CDR3 comprises 15 residues. CDR1 and CDR2 from the germline V gene are MDHEN and SYDVKM. The CDR3 sequence is CASSWLGGDSYEQYF. CDR3 nucleotide sequence: TGTGCCAGCAGTTGGCTAGGAGGGGACTCCTACGAGCAGTACTTC.

This clone was seen only a few times. The J gene is TRBJ2-7, the V gene TRBV4-2; D remains ambiguous. Looked up from germline, CDR1 is LGHNA and CDR2 is YNFKEQ. The germline V and J ends were trimmed by 0 bases and 3 bases, with 12 bases remaining between them. The CDR3 spans 15 residues. Here the CDR3 DNA reads TGTGCCAGCAGCCAAGATAACAGCAAATTCTACGAGCAGTACTTC. This translates into CASSQDNSKFYEQYF.

The rearrangement uses TRBV5-4 and TRBJ2-3, with D perhaps TRBD2 (6 bases). This CDR3 has 17 amino acids. Germline V gene sequence: CDR1 SGHNT, CDR2 YYREEE (reference sequence). V was cut by 4 bases and J by 7 bases, with 25 bases left in between. CDR3 sequence (DNA): TGTGCCAGCAGCAAAAAGGGTCGGGGGTTCTTGCATTATACGCAGTATTTT. Amino acids: CASSKKGRGFLHYTQYF.

This clone has only a few counts. The chain links TRBV7-9 to TRBJ1-2, with D perhaps TRBD1 (6 bases). Germline-derived CDR1 and CDR2 are SEHNR and FQNEAQ (reference sequence). Trimming pared 0 bases from V and 4 bases from J, leaving 9 bases between. The CDR3 is 14 residues long. CDR3 sequence: CASSLAVGAYGYTF. As DNA, the CDR3 is TGTGCCAGCAGCTTAGCTGTGGGGGCCTATGGCTACACCTTC.

The rearrangement uses TRBV28 and TRBJ2-7; 7 nucleotides match TRBD2. Losses at the gene ends were 3 bases for V and 5 bases for J; bases not matched to a gene: 7. Germline values: CDR1 MDHEN, CDR2 SYDVKM. The CDR3 has 14 residues. CDR3 in amino acids: CASSLGGGPHEQYF. The CDR3 nucleotides read TGTGCCAGCAGTTTGGGGGGAGGGCCCCACGAGCAGTACTTC.

V gene TRBV27 combines with J gene TRBJ2-7; D possibly corresponds to TRBD2 (5 bases). CDR1 is MNHEY and CDR2 is SMNVEV in the germline V gene (reference sequence). Trimming shortened V by 4 bases and J by 4 bases, and 8 bases separated the two germline ends. CDR3 length equals 12 residues. The CDR3 loop is CASSSRLYEQYF. The CDR3, as DNA: TGTGCCAGCAGTTCCAGACTATACGAGCAGTACTTC.

This chain connects TRBV5-1 to TRBJ1-2, with D possibly TRBD1 on 6 matching bases. V was clipped by 3 bases and J by 0 bases, with 24 bases between them. The length of the CDR3 is 19 residues. The germline V gene has CDR1 SGHRS and CDR2 YFSETQ. CDR3 sequence: CASSSSPLDSELANYGYTF. As DNA, the CDR3 is TGCGCCAGCAGCTCTAGCCCCTTGGACAGTGAATTAGCTAACTATGGCTACACCTTC.

The V and J genes are TRBV7-2 and TRBJ2-1; 8 nucleotides align to TRBD2. This CDR3 has 15 residues. V was clipped by 6 bases and J by 4 bases; unmatched bases: 8. Germline V gives CDR1 SGHTA, CDR2 FQGNSA. The CDR3 reads CASRGAGTRYNEQFF. The CDR3 nucleotides are TGTGCCAGCAGAGGGGCGGGGACTAGGTACAATGAGCAGTTCTTC. The variable domain in full, completed from reference TRBV7-2 and TRBJ2-1, reads GAGVSQSPSNKVTEKGKDVELRCDPISGHTALYWYRQSLGQGLEFLIYFQGNSAPDKSGLPSDRFSAERTGGSVSTLTIQRTQQEDSAVYLCASRGAGTRYNEQFFGPGTRLTVL.